This paragraph reports one TCR beta chain. Its cognate antigen is unknown. Sequence at one end of the junction differs from germline and may be a read error. Germline CDR1 and CDR2: SGHDT and YYEEEE. There are 15 residues in the CDR3. This entry comes from a study of molecular identifiers for immune sequencing clone quantification. Study-wide points: Clone sizes that are highly expanded could be underestimated when identical TCR molecules share a barcode.

Sorted naive CD8 T cells were those defined as CD8+CD4-CCR7+CD45RA+. TCRdb re-derived calls from the PCR reads in MiXCR, one entry per CDR3 protein. The sample includes 400,000 to 600,000 distinct CDR3 sequences, 25% of them seen just once. The rearrangement links TRBV5-6 to TRBJ1-1; a weak D match, TRBD1 (5 bases). Input material: naive CD8+ T cells from blood, with Jurkat cell RNA spiked in. Subset here: FACS-sorted CD8+CD4-CCR7+CD45RA+ naive T cells. The receptor was derived from a human donor in good health. Some libraries in this study had Jurkat cell RNA spiked in. This CDR3 is CASSLDLAGWTEVFF. CDR3 sequence (DNA): TGTGCCAGCAGCTTGGATTTGGCAGGGTGGACTGAAGTTTTCTTT.